This T cell receptor (beta chain) was sequenced in a study of blood T cell repertoires in COVID-19. For the study at large: PBMCs, B-cell-depleted T cells, or T cells provided the cDNA or gDNA that made up the material.

This clone was detected only once. The repertoire was sequenced with immunoSEQ multiplex PCR; TCRdb's copy has only in-frame clones and lacks some. The sample holds about 59,000 clones, less than 90% seen once. The V end lost 0 bases, the J end lost 1 base, and 9 bases lay between the germline ends. Germline CDR1 MNHEY, CDR2 SVGAGI. This CDR3 is 15 amino acids long. The chain joins TRBV6-5 to TRBJ1-1; D is unresolved. This sequence was found in an elderly man in a cohort sampled during active COVID-19. The specimen sequenced was peripheral blood. CDR3 nucleotide sequence: TGTGCCAGCAGTTACTCGGCGGTCCCGAACACTGAAGCTTTCTTT. This codes for CASSYSAVPNTEAFF.